The 29 T cell receptor beta chains reported below all come from one sample, sequenced in a study of read filtering for tumor transcriptome and immune sequencing. This library used about 400 ng RNA and molecular barcoded adaptors spanning alpha/delta and beta/gamma chains. One entry per CDR3 protein results from TCRdb running MiXCR on the reads. Among tens of thousands of distinct CDR3 sequences listed, around 20% were seen once. The sequenced material came from a population of CD138-negative cells sorted from bone marrow. The receptors derive from a donor at least 40 years old with multiple myeloma.

Concerning this clonotype itself: A much larger clone sits a single nucleotide away, making a read error possible. The rearrangement uses TRBV3-1 and TRBJ2-1; weak D call: TRBD2 (6 bases). The CDR3 spans 16 residues. Per germline, CDR1 LGHDT and CDR2 YNNKEL (reference sequence). The CDR3 loop is CAGSQMVTSRDNEQFF. In DNA, the CDR3 is TGTGCCGGCAGCCAGATGGTCACTAGCAGAGACAATGAGCAGTTCTTC.

This clonotype showed up many times. V gene TRBV28 combines with J gene TRBJ2-1; D remains unclear. The CDR3 runs to 16 residues. Trimming pared 6 bases from V and 11 bases from J, leaving 26 bases between. Per the germline V gene, CDR1 is MDHEN and CDR2 is SYDVKM. CDR3 loop: CASSPSSTGPTSQQFF. The CDR3 coding sequence is TGTGCCAGCAGCCCCTCCTCCACCGGGCCCACGTCGCAGCAGTTCTTC.

The V call is TRBV29-1, the J call TRBJ1-2, with D possibly TRBD1 on 6 matching bases. The germline V gene has CDR1 SQVTM and CDR2 ANQGSEA. The CDR3 has 12 amino acids. Trimming cost V 1 base and J 3 bases, with 6 bases left between them. The DNA of the CDR3 is TGCAGCGTTGAAGGGACAGACTATGGCTACACCTTC. The encoded protein is CSVEGTDYGYTF.

This clonotype was detected many times. The J gene is TRBJ2-3, the V gene TRBV6-1; D is ambiguous. The CDR3 sequence is 14 residues long. Germline V gene sequence: CDR1 MNHNS, CDR2 SASEGT. Trimming removed 6 bases at V and 2 bases at J, with 12 bases between. CDR3: CASRPDGNTDTQYF. The CDR3 DNA is TGTGCCAGCAGGCCCGACGGAAACACAGATACGCAGTATTTT.

This clonotype has ten or more counts. This rearrangement joins TRBV28 to TRBJ2-1, with D possibly called TRBD1 or TRBD2 (7 bases each). The CDR3 is 15 residues long. Per germline, CDR1 MDHEN and CDR2 SYDVKM. Trimming removed 7 bases at V and 3 bases at J, with 16 bases between. The CDR3 reads CASMGQGEGYNEQFF. Here the CDR3 DNA reads TGTGCCAGCATGGGGCAGGGGGAGGGCTACAATGAGCAGTTCTTC.

About this clonotype itself: A clone one base away is much larger, so this may be a read error. J is TRBJ2-3 and V is TRBV6-1, with D possibly TRBD2 on 5 matching bases. The CDR3 contains 12 residues. Germline V gives CDR1 MNHNS, CDR2 SASEGT. The ends were cut back, 2 bases at V and 11 bases at J, with 11 bases in the middle. CDR3 nucleotide sequence: TGTGCCAGCAGTGAAATGGGAGCGGAGCAGTATTTT. This gives the protein CASSEMGAEQYF.

This clonotype came up many times. The J gene is TRBJ2-1, the V gene TRBV29-1, with D perhaps TRBD1 or TRBD2 (6 bases each). The CDR3 totals 15 residues. CDR1 and CDR2 (germline): SQVTM, ANQGSEA. V lost 4 bases and J lost 1, with 14 bases in between. The CDR3 DNA follows: TGCAGCGTTGCCTACGGGGGCCAATCCTACAATGAGCAGTTCTTC. Translating gives CSVAYGGQSYNEQFF.

This clonotype was seen only a few times. This chain's CDR3 is CSVFKTGLQRTDTQYF. The CDR3 coding sequence is TGCAGCGTTTTTAAAACAGGGCTACAACGGACAGATACGCAGTATTTT. The V gene is TRBV29-1, the J gene TRBJ2-3; possibly TRBD1 for D (6 bases). The CDR3 extends over 16 amino acids. CDR1 and CDR2 from the germline V gene are SQVTM and ANQGSEA. V lost 5 bases and J 3 bases, leaving 21 bases between the germline ends.

In its sample, this clonotype was seen many times. The chain uses TRBV6-6 and TRBJ2-7, with a tentative D call TRBD1 (5 bases). Trimming took off 2 bases at V and 5 bases at J, with 10 bases between the two ends. This CDR3 is built from 13 residues. The V gene's germline CDR1 is MNHNY and CDR2 SVGAGI (reference sequence). The CDR3 sequence: CASSYAGNHEQYF. CDR3 DNA sequence: TGTGCCAGCAGTTACGCAGGGAATCACGAGCAGTACTTC.

As concerns this clonotype: With a far larger clone one base away, a read error is the likely cause. The chain employs TRBV6-2 or TRBV6-3 and TRBJ2-1; 12 bases match TRBD2. Losses at the gene ends were 10 bases for V and 7 bases for J; bases not matched to a gene: 8. Germline CDR1 MNHEY, CDR2 SVGEGT. The CDR3 is 14 residues long. CDR3 in amino acids: CATGLAGGVNEQFF. CDR3 coding DNA: TGTGCCACCGGGCTAGCGGGGGGGGTAAATGAGCAGTTCTTC.

The chain's CDR3 is CASSQQLAVETQYF. DNA of the CDR3: TGTGCCAGCAGCCAGCAACTAGCGGTAGAGACCCAGTACTTC. The J gene is TRBJ2-5, the V gene TRBV3-1, with TRBD2 matching 8 bases. Germline V gene data show CDR1 as LGHDT and CDR2 as YNNKEL (reference sequence). The V and J ends lost 3 bases and 4 bases, in that order; junction bases with no gene match: 4. The length of the CDR3 is 14 residues.

This clonotype was detected many times. This chain uses TRBV29-1 with TRBJ2-5, with D possibly matching TRBD1 (5 bases). Deletions cut 7 bases from V and 1 base from J, with 10 bases between. Germline V CDR1 and CDR2: SQVTM, ANQGSEA. This CDR3 spans 12 amino acids. For the CDR3, the DNA is TGCAGCGCTGCAGGGATCCAAGAGACCCAGTACTTC. Its protein is CSAAGIQETQYF. The full variable domain, rest sourced from reference TRBV29-1 and TRBJ2-5, is SAVISQKPSRDICQRGTSLTIQCQVDSQVTMMFWYRQQPGQSLTLIATANQGSEATYESGFVIDKFPISRPNLTFSTLTVSNMSPEDSSIYLCSAAGIQETQYFGPGTRLLVL.

This clonotype has at least ten counts. V usage is TRBV29-1 and J usage is TRBJ2-2; D is possibly TRBD1 or TRBD2 (7 bases each). The CDR3 covers 13 residues. Per germline, CDR1 SQVTM and CDR2 ANQGSEA. The ends were cut back, 4 bases at V and 6 bases at J, with 12 bases in the middle. CDR3 bases: TGCAGCGTTGCCAGGGGGGGCTCCGGGGAGCTGTTTTTT. Amino acid sequence: CSVARGGSGELFF.

Only a few counts were recorded for this clonotype. The J gene is TRBJ2-2, the V gene TRBV20-1, with D unresolved. Per germline, CDR1 DFQATT and CDR2 SNEGSKA (reference sequence). The germline V and J ends were trimmed by 0 bases and 1 base, with 6 bases remaining between them. The CDR3 totals 14 residues. The CDR3 loop reads CSARDPRNTGELFF. The CDR3 coding sequence is TGCAGTGCTAGAGATCCGCGGAACACCGGGGAGCTGTTTTTT.

This clonotype has a count of ten or more. This rearrangement joins TRBV28 to TRBJ2-1; TRBD1 matches 8 bases. Trimming at V came to 2 bases and at J to 4 bases, leaving 7 bases not matched to a gene. Per the germline V gene, CDR1 is MDHEN and CDR2 is SYDVKM. The CDR3 length is 16 residues. CDR3 DNA sequence: TGTGCCAGCAGTTTACCGGACAGGGTAATTTACAATGAGCAGTTCTTC. Its protein is CASSLPDRVIYNEQFF.

Concerning this clonotype: A much larger clone lies a single base off, so this may be a read error. The rearrangement links TRBV20-1 to TRBJ1-4, with 7 bases lining up with TRBD1. The DNA end lines up better with TRBJ2-3; the J call may be wrong. From germline, CDR1 is DFQATT and CDR2 SNEGSKA (reference sequence). The CDR3 has 17 residues. The CDR3 protein is CSARALSGQSEPDTQYF. As DNA, the CDR3 is TGCAGTGCTAGAGCCCTTTCGGGACAGTCAGAGCCAGATACGCAGTATTTT.

This clonotype was detected ten times or more. The gene calls are TRBV19 and TRBJ2-1, with 7 nucleotides matching TRBD1. The CDR3 has 17 residues. Germline assignment: CDR1 LNHDA and CDR2 SQIVND (reference sequence). V shed 3 bases and J 3 bases; nucleotides not matched to a gene: 11. CDR3 DNA: TGTGCCAGTAGTATCGTGCCCAGGGACAGCCGCTACAATGAGCAGTTCTTC. This encodes CASSIVPRDSRYNEQFF.

This clonotype was seen repeatedly, ten times or more. This rearrangement joins TRBV24-1 to TRBJ2-3; 7 bases map to TRBD1. The CDR3 spans 15 residues. V dropped 4 bases and J dropped 0; count of bases not matched to a gene: 3. Germline CDR1 and CDR2: KGHDR and SFDVKD. The CDR3 sequence is CATSEQGVSTDTQYF. The CDR3 bases are TGTGCCACCAGTGAGCAGGGGGTGAGCACAGATACGCAGTATTTT.

This clonotype was picked up many times. This sequence joins TRBV5-4 and TRBJ2-7, with TRBD2 matching over 10 bases. V was pared by 4 bases and J by 7 bases, with 14 bases of the junction left unmatched. The CDR3 covers 16 residues. The germline CDR1 and CDR2 sequences are SGHNT and YYREEE (reference sequence). The CDR3 nucleotides are TGTGCCAGCAGCCTCGGGCTAGCGGGGGTCAGAGGGGAGCAGTACTTC. Its protein product is CASSLGLAGVRGEQYF.

Details on this clonotype: With a much larger clone just one base away, this may be a read error. This chain joins TRBV5-1 and TRBJ2-3; D might be TRBD1 (6 bases). CDR3 length: 16 residues. Germline loops: CDR1 SGHRS, CDR2 YFSETQ. The CDR3 region has the DNA TGCGCCGGCAGCTTGGGGGCCGCCGGTAGCACAGATACGCAGTATTTT. This codes for CAGSLGAAGSTDTQYF.

There are many counts of this clonotype. The rearrangement joins TRBV29-1 to TRBJ1-4, with unresolved D. This CDR3 is built from 11 residues. Trimming removed 7 bases from V and 4 bases from J, with 7 bases in between. In germline, CDR1 is SQVTM, CDR2 ANQGSEA. CDR3 in amino acids: CSAELNEKLFF. Written as DNA, the CDR3 is TGCAGCGCAGAACTTAATGAAAAACTGTTTTTT.

This clonotype was counted many times. This chain links TRBV12-3 or TRBV12-4 with TRBJ2-7, with D possibly matching TRBD2 (6 bases). V was pared by 5 bases and J by 3 bases, with 14 bases between. There are 14 residues in the CDR3. The CDR3 bases are TGTGCCAGCAGTCCCGACAGCGGGCTCTACGAGCAGTACTTC. This sequence encodes CASSPDSGLYEQYF.

V is TRBV6-2 or TRBV6-3 and J is TRBJ2-2; a weak D match, TRBD2 (6 bases). Germline CDR1 is MNHEY and CDR2 is SVGEGT. The length of the CDR3 is 14 residues. V lost 6 bases and J 2 bases, leaving 10 bases between the germline ends. The CDR3 here is CASSFSGNTGELFF. The CDR3 DNA follows: TGTGCCAGCAGCTTTAGCGGAAACACCGGGGAGCTGTTTTTT.

V and J are TRBV19 and TRBJ2-7; D is uncertain. Germline V gene data show CDR1 as LNHDA and CDR2 as SQIVND (reference sequence). The CDR3 loop spans 15 amino acids. Trimming stripped 0 bases from V and 1 base from J, with 10 bases between. CDR3: CASSIDWVGSYEQYF. The CDR3 nucleotides are TGTGCCAGTAGTATAGATTGGGTTGGATCCTACGAGCAGTACTTC. Drawing the rest from reference TRBV19 and TRBJ2-7, the complete variable domain is DGGITQSPKYLFRKEGQNVTLSCEQNLNHDAMYWYRQDPGQGLRLIYYSQIVNDFQKGDIAEGYSVSREKKESFPLTVTSAQKNPTAFYLCASSIDWVGSYEQYFGPGTRLTVT.

This rearrangement joins TRBV6-2 or TRBV6-3 to TRBJ2-5; 7 nucleotides line up with TRBD2. Germline V gene data show CDR1 as MNHEY and CDR2 as SVGEGT. The CDR3 spans 15 residues. The V and J ends lost 2 bases and 1 base, in that order; junction bases with no gene match: 4. This CDR3 is CASSYAREIQETQYF. The CDR3 coding sequence is TGTGCCAGCAGTTACGCGCGGGAGATCCAAGAGACCCAGTACTTC.

Comment on this clonotype: The conserved phenylalanine or tryptophan normally closing the CDR3 is absent here, so this likely arose from a read error. This rearrangement joins TRBV20-1 to TRBJ2-5, with 7 positions matching TRBD1. CDR1 DFQATT and CDR2 SNEGSKA come from the germline V gene (reference sequence). The junction had 6 bases not matched to a gene; V was cut back by 0 bases and J by 2 bases. The CDR3 spans 15 residues. The CDR3 DNA sequence: TGCAGTGCTAGAGATGGACAGGAGAATCAAGAGACCCAGTACTCC. This gives the protein CSARDGQENQETQYS.

Comment on this clonotype: This may arise from a read error, as a much more abundant clone is one base away. The rearrangement uses TRBV5-1 and TRBJ1-1; D unresolved. From germline, CDR1 is SGHRS and CDR2 YFSETQ. The V end was cut by 4 bases, the J end by 0 bases, with 16 bases between. CDR3 size: 16 residues. The CDR3 region has the DNA TGCGCCAGCAGCAAAGACACACGAACTATGAACACTGAAGCTTTCTTT. This translates into CASSKDTRTMNTEAFF. Combining the CDR3 with reference TRBV5-1 and TRBJ1-1 gives the whole variable domain KAGVTQTPRYLIKTRGQQVTLSCSPISGHRSVSWYQQTPGQGLQFLFEYFSETQRNKGNFPGRFSGRQFSNSRSEMNVSTLELGDSALYLCASSKDTRTMNTEAFFGQGTRLTVV.

At least ten counts were recorded for this clonotype. The V gene is TRBV7-9, the J gene TRBJ2-1, with 9 nucleotides matching TRBD1. The CDR3 runs 15 residues. The germline CDR1 and CDR2 sequences are SEHNR and FQNEAQ (reference sequence). After removal of 5 bases from V and 4 bases from J, the junction contained 6 bases not matched to a gene. Here the CDR3 reads CASSTGTGSYNEQFF. The CDR3 region has the DNA TGTGCCAGCAGCACCGGGACAGGGAGTTACAATGAGCAGTTCTTC.

There are many counts of this clonotype. V and J are TRBV20-1 and TRBJ2-3, with unresolved D. The CDR3 length is 11 residues. The ends were cut back, 5 bases at V and 6 bases at J, with 9 bases in the middle. Germline CDR1 DFQATT, CDR2 SNEGSKA (reference sequence). CDR3 loop: CSAPLADTQYF. CDR3 nucleotide sequence: TGCAGTGCTCCCCTTGCGGATACGCAGTATTTT.